This T cell receptor (beta chain) is drawn from a study of CD8 T cells in ankylosing spondylitis. The CDR3 is 14 residues long. CDR1 and CDR2 (germline): SGDLS, YYNGEE. V was trimmed by 4 bases and J by 6 bases, leaving 14 bases between them. Construction of TCR beta libraries was performed using quantitative 5'-RACE with molecular barcodes. TCRdb analysed the 5' RACE reads with MiXCR anew, one entry per CDR3 protein. The table has 250,000 to 400,000 distinct CDR3 sequences, around a tenth seen once; the top ten hold roughly 9%. This chain uses TRBV9 with TRBJ1-5; possibly TRBD1 for D (5 bases). The sequenced sample consisted of blood, either unsorted or a sorted T cell fraction (not recorded which). This sequence was found in a female donor with ankylosing spondylitis or in good health (not recorded which). CDR3 amino acids: CASSPGGEGQPQHF. As DNA, the CDR3 is TGTGCCAGCAGCCCCGGGGGGGAGGGTCAGCCCCAGCATTTT.